This T cell receptor (beta chain) was sequenced in a study of neurological immune-mediated disorders. Study-level results: The most TCR clonal expansion was seen in HTLV-1-associated myelopathy, and the least was seen in multiple sclerosis, which fell below healthy controls. The expanded clones of different subjects shared no CDR3 amino acid sequences (suggesting private repertoires in all groups).

Between the trimmed V and J ends, which lost 4 bases and 0 bases, there was a span of 12 bases. CDR1 is SGHAT and CDR2 is FQDESV in the germline V gene (reference sequence). The CDR3 runs to 16 residues. The team produced cDNA through 5'RACE using 10-nucleotide random UMIs. Every sequencing run returned over 170 million TCR-beta sequences, which were derived from 15-18 subjects. MiXCR, run by TCRdb on the 5' RACE reads, gives a single entry per CDR3 protein. The sample includes about 44,000 distinct CDR3 sequences, approximately 21% of them seen just once. Time point in this sample: technical triplicate 3. A note on this clonotype: Antigen unknown.

This receptor was obtained from a man aged 60-69 years with HTLV-1-associated myelopathy (HAM/TSP). This chain joins TRBV11-1 and TRBJ2-2, with no clear D. Sequencing was carried out using PBMCs. The CDR3 region is CASSSPNGANTGELFF. CDR3 nucleotides: TGTGCCAGCAGCTCCCCCAATGGTGCGAACACCGGGGAGCTGTTTTTT.